The 27 T cell receptor beta chains below were found in one sample sequenced in a study of human versus mouse CDR3 diversity and MHC coevolution. TCRdb's copy holds only in-frame clones and misses some; the assay was immunoSEQ multiplex PCR. The sample has some 82,000 clones; roughly 93% are singletons. The source material was naive CD4+ T cells from blood. Subset specified: CD45RO-negative CD62L-positive naive CD4 T cells. These receptors originate from a person between 25 and 70 years old in good health.

The V and J genes are TRBV6-5 and TRBJ2-1, with a possible D match to TRBD2 (7 bases). V shed 8 bases and J shed 4 bases, with 15 bases lying between them. Germline CDR1 is MNHEY and CDR2 is SVGAGI. The CDR3 contains 14 residues. The CDR3 spells CASLRGGVYNEQFF. The CDR3 nucleotides read TGTGCCAGCTTAAGGGGGGGTGTTTACAATGAGCAGTTCTTC.

This chain uses TRBV7-7 with TRBJ2-2; D unresolved. Germline V gene sequence: CDR1 SSHAT, CDR2 FNYEAQ (reference sequence). This CDR3 is 14 amino acids long. Trimming stripped 0 bases from V and 1 base from J, with 3 bases between. The CDR3 loop is CASSLARNTGELFF. The CDR3 DNA sequence: TGTGCCAGCAGCTTAGCCCGGAACACCGGGGAGCTGTTTTTT.

This chain connects TRBV9 to TRBJ1-4; D gene ambiguous. The CDR3 consists of 14 residues. Trimming pared 7 bases from V and 8 bases from J, leaving 18 bases between. Germline V gene sequence: CDR1 SGDLS, CDR2 YYNGEE. For the CDR3, the DNA is TGTGCCAGCCCCCGCCGGCCCTCGGGGGAAAAACTGTTTTTT. Protein: CASPRRPSGEKLFF.

This clone has just a few counts. The chain employs TRBV5-4 and TRBJ1-3, with 7 positions matching TRBD1. CDR1 is SGHNT and CDR2 is YYREEE in the germline V gene (reference sequence). The CDR3 is 13 residues long. J lost 1 base, V lost 9 bases, and 4 bases had no gene match. DNA for the CDR3: TGTGCCACTTCGACAGGGTCTGGAAACACCATATATTTT. Protein: CATSTGSGNTIYF.

The chain employs TRBV11-2 and TRBJ2-1; the D gene is possibly TRBD1 (6 bases). V was shortened by 2 bases and J by 10 bases, with 12 bases between the two germline ends. The germline V gene encodes CDR1 SGHAT and CDR2 FQNNGV. The CDR3 has 13 amino acids. Here the CDR3 reads CASSLISRGEQFF. The CDR3 region has the DNA TGTGCCAGCAGCTTAATATCAAGGGGGGAGCAGTTCTTC. The full variable domain, rest sourced from reference TRBV11-2 and TRBJ2-1, is EAGVAQSPRYKIIEKRQSVAFWCNPISGHATLYWYQQILGQGPKLLIQFQNNGVVDDSQLPKDRFSAERLKGVDSTLKIQPAKLEDSAVYLCASSLISRGEQFFGPGTRLTVL.

The chain links TRBV18 to TRBJ2-7; D gene unclear. The CDR3 covers 13 residues. V was pared by 2 bases and J by 1 base, with 6 bases between. Germline V gene sequence: CDR1 KGHSH, CDR2 LQKENI. CDR3 loop: CASSPSPSYEQYF. The CDR3 bases are TGTGCCAGCTCACCATCCCCGTCCTACGAGCAGTACTTC.

This clone was seen more than once but under ten times. The chain has TRBV10-3 and TRBJ1-2; the D is unclear. The CDR3 is made up of 14 amino acids. Germline V CDR1 and CDR2: ENHRY, SYGVKD. Trimming removed 3 bases from V and 6 bases from J, with 14 bases in between. CDR3 bases: TGTGCCATCAGTGATTTTCAGGCCCCACATGGCTACACCTTC. Amino acids: CAISDFQAPHGYTF.

The chain couples TRBV12-5 to TRBJ1-1, with TRBD1 matching 8 bases. CDR3 length: 15 residues. The trim removed 4 bases at V and 4 bases at J, leaving 8 bases unmatched. Germline CDR1 and CDR2: LGHNT and FRNRAP. CDR3: CASGSRGRGSTEAFF. The CDR3 coding sequence is TGTGCTAGTGGTTCCAGGGGGCGCGGGAGCACTGAAGCTTTCTTT.

The table lists this clone with a few counts. The CDR3 DNA reads TGTGCCAGTAGTGGCCCGGGAGGAGCGGAAAGACTCTACGAGCAGTACTTC. Translation gives CASSGPGGAERLYEQYF. This chain joins TRBV19 and TRBJ2-7; 7 bases agree with TRBD2. V dropped 5 bases and J dropped 3; count of bases not matched to a gene: 16. The CDR3 extends over 17 amino acids. CDR1 is LNHDA and CDR2 is SQIVND in the germline V gene (reference sequence).

This clone was seen only a few times. This sequence joins TRBV19 and TRBJ1-2; 9 nucleotides align to TRBD1. After removal of 4 bases from V and 4 bases from J, the junction contained 7 bases not matched to a gene. The V gene's germline CDR1 is LNHDA and CDR2 SQIVND (reference sequence). The CDR3 length is 15 residues. CDR3 residues: CASSNLQGQGYGYTF. The DNA of the CDR3 is TGTGCCAGTAGTAATCTACAGGGACAGGGCTATGGCTACACCTTC.

This clone has more than one count but fewer than ten. This rearrangement joins TRBV19 to TRBJ1-5; TRBD1 aligns across 10 bases. There are 15 residues in the CDR3. J lost 6 bases, V lost 6 bases, and 8 bases had no gene match. The V gene's germline CDR1 is LNHDA and CDR2 SQIVND (reference sequence). The CDR3 region is CASRTGTGVGQPQHF. DNA of the CDR3: TGTGCCAGTAGGACCGGGACAGGGGTGGGTCAGCCCCAGCATTTT.

V is TRBV18 and J is TRBJ1-1; no clear D gene. Germline CDR1 reads KGHSH; CDR2 reads LQKENI. V lost 6 bases, J lost 2 bases, and 10 bases lay in between. CDR3 length: 13 residues. The DNA of the CDR3 is TGTGCCAGCTCCCCCGGGTCCAACACTGAAGCTTTCTTT. Encoded protein: CASSPGSNTEAFF.

This chain joins TRBV19 and TRBJ2-1; D possibly corresponds to TRBD1 (6 bases). This CDR3 region has 16 residues. Deletions cut 2 bases from V and 6 bases from J, with 17 bases between. Looked up from germline, CDR1 is LNHDA and CDR2 is SQIVND (reference sequence). DNA for the CDR3: TGTGCCAGTAGTATAACCGGGACAAGAAAACTCAATGAGCAGTTCTTC. Its protein is CASSITGTRKLNEQFF.

V is TRBV29-1 and J is TRBJ1-4; D perhaps matches TRBD1 (6 bases). The CDR3 is made up of 13 amino acids. Deletions cut 7 bases from V and 4 bases from J, with 13 bases between. In germline, CDR1 is SQVTM, CDR2 ANQGSEA. The CDR3 DNA is TGCAGCGCACAGGGAAGTGGTAATGAAAAACTGTTTTTT. Residues: CSAQGSGNEKLFF.

The DNA of the CDR3 is TGTGCCTGGGAGAACAGGGGGCCTAGCAATCAGCCCCAGCATTTT. This translates into CAWENRGPSNQPQHF. J is TRBJ1-5 and V is TRBV30; 9 nucleotides match TRBD1. CDR1 GTSNPN and CDR2 SVGIG come from the germline V gene (reference sequence). The length of the CDR3 is 15 residues. V shed 5 bases and J 0 bases; nucleotides not matched to a gene: 5.

CDR3 in amino acids: CASSMGQGISYEQYF. CDR3 nucleotide sequence: TGTGCCAGTAGTATGGGCCAGGGGATTTCCTACGAGCAGTACTTC. The chain couples TRBV19 to TRBJ2-7, with D possibly being TRBD1 (6 bases). V was trimmed by 3 bases and J by 1 base, leaving 13 bases between them. CDR1 is LNHDA, CDR2 SQIVND, per germline (reference sequence). There are 15 residues in the CDR3.

The CDR3 loop is CASSLVRAGGYEQYF. The CDR3 nucleotides are TGTGCCAGCAGTTTAGTCCGAGCGGGAGGGTACGAGCAGTACTTC. The chain uses TRBV28 and TRBJ2-7; 10 bases align to TRBD2. CDR1 is MDHEN and CDR2 is SYDVKM in the germline V gene. V lost 2 bases to trimming and J lost 4 bases; unmatched junction nucleotides: 5. The CDR3 spans 15 residues.

This chain uses TRBV28 with TRBJ1-2; 9 nucleotides line up with TRBD1. The CDR3 totals 13 residues. CDR1 is MDHEN and CDR2 is SYDVKM in the germline V gene. V shed 6 bases, J shed 7 bases, and the junction held 6 bases outside the gene matches. The CDR3, as DNA: TGTGCCAGCAGGACAGGGGGAGATCCTGGCTACACCTTC. This codes for CASRTGGDPGYTF.

The rearrangement uses TRBV6-6 and TRBJ2-7; D possibly corresponds to TRBD1 (6 bases). Germline CDR1 MNHNY, CDR2 SVGAGI (reference sequence). Trimming stripped 6 bases from V and 3 bases from J, with 15 bases between. The CDR3 contains 14 residues. CDR3 bases: TGTGCCAGCAGCGACCCAGGGGTCGGCTACGAGCAGTACTTC. Encoded protein: CASSDPGVGYEQYF.

The J gene is TRBJ2-2, the V gene TRBV2; 9 nucleotides match TRBD1. This CDR3 is 16 amino acids long. V dropped 2 bases and J dropped 5; count of bases not matched to a gene: 6. CDR1 is SNHLY, CDR2 FYNNEI, per germline. Written as DNA, the CDR3 is TGTGCCAGCAGTGAAACCGGGACAGGGATTACCGGGGAGCTGTTTTTT. This codes for CASSETGTGITGELFF.

The chain couples TRBV18 to TRBJ2-6; D perhaps matches TRBD1 (5 bases). CDR1 is KGHSH, CDR2 LQKENI, per germline. The V and J ends lost 6 bases and 2 bases respectively, with 14 bases between them. This CDR3 is built from 16 residues. The CDR3 reads CASSPLRGTGANVLTF. For the CDR3, the DNA is TGTGCCAGCTCCCCCTTAAGGGGAACTGGGGCCAACGTCCTGACTTTC.

This clone was picked up one time. The V gene is TRBV7-6, the J gene TRBJ2-1; TRBD2 aligns across 11 bases. Germline V gene data show CDR1 as SGHVS and CDR2 as FNYEAQ. The CDR3 extends over 17 amino acids. Trimming at V came to 2 bases and at J to 0 bases, leaving 3 bases not matched to a gene. The chain's CDR3 is CASSLLAGGPSYNEQFF. In nucleotides, the CDR3 is TGTGCCAGCAGCTTACTAGCGGGGGGCCCCTCCTACAATGAGCAGTTCTTC.

The chain couples TRBV19 to TRBJ1-1, with 8 bases lining up with TRBD1. There are 16 residues in the CDR3. Losses at the gene ends were 5 bases for V and 1 base for J; bases not matched to a gene: 9. Germline V gene lookup returns CDR1 LNHDA and CDR2 SQIVND (reference sequence). CDR3 sequence (DNA): TGTGCCAGTAGTCTCGGACAGGGTAGAAGGAACACTGAAGCTTTCTTT. Its translation: CASSLGQGRRNTEAFF.

This chain uses TRBV6-5 with TRBJ1-4; TRBD1 aligns across 8 bases. Germline V gene lookup returns CDR1 MNHEY and CDR2 SVGAGI. The V gene end was trimmed by 6 bases and the J gene end by 3 bases; junction bases not matched to a gene: 6. This CDR3 comprises 15 residues. For the CDR3, the DNA is TGTGCCAGCAGCCTTACGACAGGGGCTAATGAAAAACTGTTTTTT. Its translation is CASSLTTGANEKLFF.

The V call is TRBV19, the J call TRBJ2-7; D perhaps matches TRBD2 (5 bases). Trimming removed 2 bases at V and 5 bases at J, with 7 bases between. Germline-derived CDR1 and CDR2 are LNHDA and SQIVND (reference sequence). This CDR3 has 12 amino acids. CDR3 bases: TGTGCCAGTAGTATATCGGGAAACGAGCAGTACTTC. This translates into CASSISGNEQYF.

The V and J genes are TRBV19 and TRBJ1-2, with TRBD1 matching over 9 bases. CDR3 length: 15 residues. Germline V lookup: CDR1 LNHDA, CDR2 SQIVND (reference sequence). V was pared by 7 bases and J by 4 bases, with 10 bases of the junction left unmatched. CDR3 amino acids: CASTPGTGLIYGYTF. CDR3 nucleotides: TGTGCCAGTACCCCCGGGACAGGGTTAATCTATGGCTACACCTTC. Full variable domain (missing parts from reference TRBV19 and TRBJ1-2): DGGITQSPKYLFRKEGQNVTLSCEQNLNHDAMYWYRQDPGQGLRLIYYSQIVNDFQKGDIAEGYSVSREKKESFPLTVTSAQKNPTAFYLCASTPGTGLIYGYTFGSGTRLTVV.

The genes are TRBV7-2 and TRBJ2-2; D possibly corresponds to TRBD1 (6 bases). Germline V CDR1 and CDR2: SGHTA, FQGNSA. This CDR3 has 17 residues. Trimming removed 1 base from V and 0 bases from J, with 12 bases in between. CDR3 region: CASSLEVNRANTGELFF. As DNA, the CDR3 is TGTGCCAGCAGCTTAGAAGTAAACAGGGCGAACACCGGGGAGCTGTTTTTT.